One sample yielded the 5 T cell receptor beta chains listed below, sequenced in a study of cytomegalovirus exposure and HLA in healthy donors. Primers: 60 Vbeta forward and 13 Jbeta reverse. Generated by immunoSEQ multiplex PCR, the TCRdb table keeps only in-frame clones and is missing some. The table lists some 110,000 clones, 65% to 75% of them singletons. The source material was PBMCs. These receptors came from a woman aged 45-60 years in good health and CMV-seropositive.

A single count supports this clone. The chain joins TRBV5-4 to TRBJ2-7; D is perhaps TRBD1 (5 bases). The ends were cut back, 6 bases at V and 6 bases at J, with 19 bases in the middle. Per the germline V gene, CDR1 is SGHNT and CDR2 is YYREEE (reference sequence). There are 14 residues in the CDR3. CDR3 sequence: CASNLLGRTSEQYF. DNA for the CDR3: TGTGCCAGCAACCTATTGGGCAGGACATCCGAGCAGTACTTC.

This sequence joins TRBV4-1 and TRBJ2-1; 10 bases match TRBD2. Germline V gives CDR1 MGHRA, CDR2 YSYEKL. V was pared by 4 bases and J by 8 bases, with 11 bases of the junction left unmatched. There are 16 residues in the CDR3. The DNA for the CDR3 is TGCGCCAGCAGCCCGGCCCCGGGACTAGCGATCGATGAGCAGTTCTTC. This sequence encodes CASSPAPGLAIDEQFF.

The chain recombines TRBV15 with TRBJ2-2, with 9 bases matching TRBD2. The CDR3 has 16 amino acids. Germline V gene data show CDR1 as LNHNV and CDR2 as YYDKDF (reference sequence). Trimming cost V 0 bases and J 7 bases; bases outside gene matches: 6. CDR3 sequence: CATSRERGGVSGELFF. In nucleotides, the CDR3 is TGTGCCACCAGCAGAGAGCGGGGGGGCGTAAGCGGGGAGCTGTTTTTT.

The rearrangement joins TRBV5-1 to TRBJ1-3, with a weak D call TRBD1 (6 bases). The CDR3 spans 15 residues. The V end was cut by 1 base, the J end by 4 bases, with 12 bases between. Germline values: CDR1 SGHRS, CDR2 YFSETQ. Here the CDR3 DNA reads TGCGCCAGCAGCTTGTTAGGGACATTCGGAAACACCATATATTTT. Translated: CASSLLGTFGNTIYF.

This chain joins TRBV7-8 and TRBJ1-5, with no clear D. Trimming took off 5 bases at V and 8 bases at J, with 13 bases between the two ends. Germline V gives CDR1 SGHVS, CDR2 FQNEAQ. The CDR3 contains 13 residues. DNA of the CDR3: TGTGCCAGCAGCACCGACCCCGCGGAGCCCCAGCATTTT. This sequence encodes CASSTDPAEPQHF.